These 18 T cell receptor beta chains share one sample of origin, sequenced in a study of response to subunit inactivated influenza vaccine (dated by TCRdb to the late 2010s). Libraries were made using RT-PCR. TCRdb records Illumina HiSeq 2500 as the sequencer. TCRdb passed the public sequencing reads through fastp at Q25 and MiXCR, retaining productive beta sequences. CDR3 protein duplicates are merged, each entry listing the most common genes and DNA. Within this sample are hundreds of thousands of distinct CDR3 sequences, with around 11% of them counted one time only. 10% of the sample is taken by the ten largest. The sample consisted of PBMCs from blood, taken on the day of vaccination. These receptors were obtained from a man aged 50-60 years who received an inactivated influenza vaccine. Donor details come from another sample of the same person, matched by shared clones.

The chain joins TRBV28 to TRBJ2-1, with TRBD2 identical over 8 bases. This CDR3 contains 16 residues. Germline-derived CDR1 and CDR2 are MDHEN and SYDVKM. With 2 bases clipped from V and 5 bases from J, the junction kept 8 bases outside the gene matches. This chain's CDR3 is CASSLTFGLANNEQFF. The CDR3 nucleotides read TGTGCCAGCAGTTTAACTTTCGGACTAGCCAACAATGAGCAGTTCTTC.

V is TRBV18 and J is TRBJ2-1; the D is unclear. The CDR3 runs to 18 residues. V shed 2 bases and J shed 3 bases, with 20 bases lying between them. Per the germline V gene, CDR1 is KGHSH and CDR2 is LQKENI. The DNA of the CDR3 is TGTGCCAGCTCACCATCTGGGTCCGGCGGCCCCGGCTACAATGAGCAGTTCTTC. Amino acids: CASSPSGSGGPGYNEQFF. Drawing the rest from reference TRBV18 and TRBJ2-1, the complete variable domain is NAGVMQNPRHLVRRRGQEARLRCSPMKGHSHVYWYRQLPEEGLKFMVYLQKENIIDESGMPKERFSAEFPKEGPSILRIQQVVRGDSAAYFCASSPSGSGGPGYNEQFFGPGTRLTVL.

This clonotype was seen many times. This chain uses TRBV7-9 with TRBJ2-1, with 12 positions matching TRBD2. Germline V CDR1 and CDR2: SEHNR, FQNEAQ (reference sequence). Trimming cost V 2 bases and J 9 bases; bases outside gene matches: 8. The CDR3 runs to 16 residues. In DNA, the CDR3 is TGTGCCAGCAGCTTACCTAGCGGGAGGGCCGGGGGTGAGCAGTTCTTC. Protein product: CASSLPSGRAGGEQFF.

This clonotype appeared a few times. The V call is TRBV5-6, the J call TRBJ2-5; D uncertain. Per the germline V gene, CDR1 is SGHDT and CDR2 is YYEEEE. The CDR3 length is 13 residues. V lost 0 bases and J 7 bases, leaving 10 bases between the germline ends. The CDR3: CASSLDTSGTQYF. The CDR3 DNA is TGTGCCAGCAGCTTGGACACCTCAGGGACCCAGTACTTC. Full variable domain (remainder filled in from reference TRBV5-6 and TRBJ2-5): DAGVTQSPTHLIKTRGQQVTLRCSPKSGHDTVSWYQQALGQGPQFIFQYYEEEERQRGNFPDRFSGHQFPNYSSELNVNALLLGDSALYLCASSLDTSGTQYFGPGTRLLVL.

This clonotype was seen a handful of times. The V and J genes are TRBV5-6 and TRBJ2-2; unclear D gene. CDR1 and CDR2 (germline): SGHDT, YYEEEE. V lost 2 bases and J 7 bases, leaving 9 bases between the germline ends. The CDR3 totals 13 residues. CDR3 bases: TGTGCCAGCAGCTTTTCGATAGTCGGGGAGCTGTTTTTT. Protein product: CASSFSIVGELFF.

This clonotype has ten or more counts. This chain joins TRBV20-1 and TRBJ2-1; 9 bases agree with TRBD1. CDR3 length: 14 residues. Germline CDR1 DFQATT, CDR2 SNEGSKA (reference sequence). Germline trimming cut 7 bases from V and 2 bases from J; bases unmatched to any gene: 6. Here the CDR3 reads CSVLGQGPYNEQFF. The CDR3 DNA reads TGCAGTGTCCTGGGACAGGGTCCCTACAATGAGCAGTTCTTC.

The DNA for the CDR3 is TGTGCCAGCAGTTCCGGGACTAGCGGGGTTTCCTACGAGCAGTACTTC. Translated, it gives CASSSGTSGVSYEQYF. The chain combines TRBV6-2 or TRBV6-3 with TRBJ2-7; 13 bases map to TRBD2. Germline CDR1 and CDR2: MNHEY and SVGEGT. V dropped 4 bases and J dropped 1; count of bases not matched to a gene: 4. The CDR3 is 16 amino acids.

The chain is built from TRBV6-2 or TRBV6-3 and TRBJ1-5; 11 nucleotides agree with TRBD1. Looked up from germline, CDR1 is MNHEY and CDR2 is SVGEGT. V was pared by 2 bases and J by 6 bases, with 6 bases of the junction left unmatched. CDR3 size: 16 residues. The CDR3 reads CASSYGTGGGTQPQHF. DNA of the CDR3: TGTGCCAGCAGTTACGGGACAGGGGGTGGAACTCAGCCCCAGCATTTT.

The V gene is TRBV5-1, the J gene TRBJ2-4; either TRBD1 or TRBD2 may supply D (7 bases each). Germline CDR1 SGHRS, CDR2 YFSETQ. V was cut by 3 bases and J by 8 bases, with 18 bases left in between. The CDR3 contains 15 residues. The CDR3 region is CASSWGRGRVDIQYF. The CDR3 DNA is TGCGCCAGCAGCTGGGGGAGGGGGCGCGTGGACATTCAGTACTTC.

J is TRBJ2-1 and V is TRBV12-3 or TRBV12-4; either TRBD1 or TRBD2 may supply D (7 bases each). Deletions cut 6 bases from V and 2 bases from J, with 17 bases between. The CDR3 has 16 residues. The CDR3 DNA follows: TGTGCCAGCAGCCAAAACAGGGGAGGGACCTACAATGAGCAGTTCTTC. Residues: CASSQNRGGTYNEQFF.

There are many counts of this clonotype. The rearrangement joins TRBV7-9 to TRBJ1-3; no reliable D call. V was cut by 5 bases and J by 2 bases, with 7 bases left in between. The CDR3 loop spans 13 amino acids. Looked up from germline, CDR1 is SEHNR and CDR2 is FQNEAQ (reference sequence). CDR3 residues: CASSRDAGNTIYF. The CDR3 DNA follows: TGTGCCAGCAGCCGAGATGCTGGAAACACCATATATTTT.

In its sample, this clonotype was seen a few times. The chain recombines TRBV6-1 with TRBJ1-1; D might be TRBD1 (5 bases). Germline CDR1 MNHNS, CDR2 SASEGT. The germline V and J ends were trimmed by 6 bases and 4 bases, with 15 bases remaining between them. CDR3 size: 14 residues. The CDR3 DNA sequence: TGTGCCAGCAGGCCGGGACGGAGGGGCACTGAAGCTTTCTTT. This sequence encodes CASRPGRRGTEAFF.

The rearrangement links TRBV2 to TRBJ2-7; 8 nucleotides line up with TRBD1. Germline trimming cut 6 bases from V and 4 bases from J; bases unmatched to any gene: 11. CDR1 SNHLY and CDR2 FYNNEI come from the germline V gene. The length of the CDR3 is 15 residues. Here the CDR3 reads CASRRLGQGPYEQYF. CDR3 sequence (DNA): TGTGCCAGCAGGAGGCTCGGACAGGGACCGTACGAGCAGTACTTC.

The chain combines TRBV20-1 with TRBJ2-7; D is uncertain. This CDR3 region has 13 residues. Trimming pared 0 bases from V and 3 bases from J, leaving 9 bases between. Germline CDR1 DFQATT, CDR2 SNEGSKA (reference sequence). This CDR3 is CSARDRTNYEQYF. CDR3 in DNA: TGCAGTGCTAGAGACAGAACGAACTACGAGCAGTACTTC.

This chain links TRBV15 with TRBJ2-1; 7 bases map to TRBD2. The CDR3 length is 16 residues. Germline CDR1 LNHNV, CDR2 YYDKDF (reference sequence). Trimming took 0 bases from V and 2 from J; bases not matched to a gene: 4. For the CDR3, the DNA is TGTGCCACCAGCAGAGATCCGGGGGGTCCCTACAATGAGCAGTTCTTC. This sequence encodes CATSRDPGGPYNEQFF.

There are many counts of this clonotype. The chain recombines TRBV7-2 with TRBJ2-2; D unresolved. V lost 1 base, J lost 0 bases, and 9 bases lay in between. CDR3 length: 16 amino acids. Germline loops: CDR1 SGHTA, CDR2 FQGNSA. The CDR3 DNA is TGTGCCAGCAGCTTAGGACAAATGGCGAACACCGGGGAGCTGTTTTTT. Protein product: CASSLGQMANTGELFF. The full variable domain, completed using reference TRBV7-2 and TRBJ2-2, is GAGVSQSPSNKVTEKGKDVELRCDPISGHTALYWYRQSLGQGLEFLIYFQGNSAPDKSGLPSDRFSAERTGGSVSTLTIQRTQQEDSAVYLCASSLGQMANTGELFFGEGSRLTVL.

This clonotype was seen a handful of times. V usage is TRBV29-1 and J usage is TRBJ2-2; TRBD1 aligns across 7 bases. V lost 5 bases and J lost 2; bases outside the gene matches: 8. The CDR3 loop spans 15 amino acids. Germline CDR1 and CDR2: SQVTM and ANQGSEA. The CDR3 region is CSVRTGQTNTGELFF. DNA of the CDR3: TGCAGCGTTAGAACGGGACAGACTAACACCGGGGAGCTGTTTTTT.

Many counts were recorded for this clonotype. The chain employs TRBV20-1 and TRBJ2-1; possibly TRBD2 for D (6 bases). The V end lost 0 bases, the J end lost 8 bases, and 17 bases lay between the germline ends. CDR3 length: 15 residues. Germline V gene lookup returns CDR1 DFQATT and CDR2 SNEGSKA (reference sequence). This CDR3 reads CSARDYFKAGDEQFF. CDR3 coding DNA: TGCAGTGCTAGAGACTACTTTAAAGCGGGCGATGAGCAGTTCTTC.